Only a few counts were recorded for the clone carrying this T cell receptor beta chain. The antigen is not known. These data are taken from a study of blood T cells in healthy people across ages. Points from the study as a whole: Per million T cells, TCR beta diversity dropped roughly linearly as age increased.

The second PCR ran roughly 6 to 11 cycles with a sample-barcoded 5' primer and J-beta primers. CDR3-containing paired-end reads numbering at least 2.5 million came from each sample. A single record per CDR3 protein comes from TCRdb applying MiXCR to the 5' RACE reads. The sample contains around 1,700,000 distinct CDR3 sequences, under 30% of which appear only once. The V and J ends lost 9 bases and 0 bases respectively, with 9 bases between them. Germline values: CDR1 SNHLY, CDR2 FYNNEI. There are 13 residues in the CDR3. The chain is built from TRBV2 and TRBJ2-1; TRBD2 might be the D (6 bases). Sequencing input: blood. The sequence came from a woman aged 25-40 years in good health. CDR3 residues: CARSGSSYNEQFF. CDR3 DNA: TGTGCCAGATCCGGGAGCTCCTACAATGAGCAGTTCTTC.